This T cell receptor beta chain comes out of a study of pediatric ulcerative colitis. Profiling relied on immunoSEQ multiplex PCR, and the TCRdb table lists in-frame clones only, not all of them. The repertoire has several thousand clones, roughly nine tenths of them found once; the top ten carry approximately 2%. Sequenced material: blood. This receptor was taken from a boy aged 5-17 years with mild ulcerative colitis.

DNA of the CDR3: TGTGCCAGCAGCAACGGACAGGGTAGTACGCCCCTCCACTTT. Translated: CASSNGQGSTPLHF. V gene TRBV7-6 combines with J gene TRBJ1-6; 8 bases map to TRBD1. Losses at the gene ends were 5 bases for V and 13 bases for J; bases not matched to a gene: 10. The CDR3 has 14 amino acids. CDR1 is SGHVS, CDR2 FNYEAQ, per germline. Complete variable domain (other parts from reference TRBV7-6 and TRBJ1-6): GAGVSQSPRYKVTKRGQDVALRCDPISGHVSLYWYRQALGQGPEFLTYFNYEAQQDKSGLPNDRFSAERPEGSISTLTIQRTEQRDSAMYRCASSNGQGSTPLHFGNGTRLTVT.